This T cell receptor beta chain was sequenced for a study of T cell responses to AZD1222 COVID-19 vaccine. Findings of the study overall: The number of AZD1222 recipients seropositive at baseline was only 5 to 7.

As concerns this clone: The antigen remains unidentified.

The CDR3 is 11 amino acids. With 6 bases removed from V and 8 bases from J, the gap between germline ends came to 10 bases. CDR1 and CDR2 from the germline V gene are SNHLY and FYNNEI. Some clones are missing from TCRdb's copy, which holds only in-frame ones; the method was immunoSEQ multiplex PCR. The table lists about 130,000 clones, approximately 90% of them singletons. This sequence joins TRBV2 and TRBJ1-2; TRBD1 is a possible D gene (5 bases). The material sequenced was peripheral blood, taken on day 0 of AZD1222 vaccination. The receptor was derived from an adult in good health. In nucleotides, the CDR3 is TGTGCCAGCAGACAGGCCAGGGGCTACACCTTC. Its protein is CASRQARGYTF.